This paragraph reports one T cell receptor (beta chain). What it recognizes is unknown. These data originate in a study of shared clonotypes between healthy human individuals. Whole-study results and caveats: Large depth notwithstanding, sorted-subset sequencing proved incomplete by rarefaction.

It was CD45RO-negative cells, positively selected for CCR7, that made up naive CD8 cells, with terminally differentiated effector memory CD45RA+ cells excluded. This CDR3 has 15 amino acids. V shed 6 bases, J shed 4 bases, and the junction held 7 bases outside the gene matches. Germline V CDR1 and CDR2: SNHLY, FYNNEI. Once extracted for a subset, genomic DNA was divided evenly among several immunoSEQ plates. Sequencing used immunoSEQ multiplex PCR; TCRdb keeps in-frame clones, though not all of them. The table records 600,000 or so clones, around 96% of them present only once. The source of this sequence is a woman in her 30s in good health. The sequencing sample was made of naive CD8+ T cells sorted from blood. This chain joins TRBV2 and TRBJ2-3; TRBD1 agrees at 10 bases. The CDR3, as DNA: TGTGCCAGCAGGGAGCGGGACAGGGGTGCAGATACGCAGTATTTT. Translated: CASRERDRGADTQYF.